This T cell receptor (beta chain) was profiled in a study of T-cell memory formation after mild COVID-19. Germline loops: CDR1 ENHRY, CDR2 SYGVKD. V lost 8 bases to trimming and J lost 3 bases; unmatched junction nucleotides: 5. The CDR3 is made up of 15 amino acids. TCRdb fed the 5' RACE reads into MiXCR, producing one record per CDR3 protein. The sample has 200,000 or so distinct CDR3 sequences; approximately 10% are singletons. This clonotype was counted a few times. The sequenced sample was PBMCs or a T cell subset sorted from them (not recorded which). This sequence was found in a man aged 18 to 30 who had mild COVID-19 (a few samples of this study predate the infection). Cell type and time point are not known. The chain couples TRBV10-3 to TRBJ2-2; 11 bases align to TRBD2. The CDR3 here is CAIRKLAGDTGELFF. The CDR3 DNA is TGTGCCATCCGGAAACTAGCGGGGGACACCGGGGAGCTGTTTTTT.